This TCR beta chain was profiled in a study of blood T cell repertoires in COVID-19. Study overall: Sites across the United States, Italy and Spain contributed samples from acute and convalescent COVID-19.

The protocol was immunoSEQ multiplex PCR, while the TCRdb copy is restricted to in-frame clones and leaves out a portion. The table shows roughly 95,000 clones, with 82% occurring only once. V lost 4 bases, J lost 4 bases, and 8 bases stayed unmatched. The germline CDR1 and CDR2 sequences are LGHDT and YNNKEL (reference sequence). CDR3 length: 16 residues. The chain links TRBV3-1 (or the pseudogene TRBV3-2) to TRBJ2-5; 11 bases are shared with TRBD1. The material sequenced was peripheral blood. The receptor was isolated from a man aged 45-60 years with active or convalescent COVID-19. CDR3 nucleotide sequence: TGTGCCAGCAGCCTCGGTTGGGGACAGGGGGGAGAGACCCAGTACTTC. Its protein product is CASSLGWGQGGETQYF.